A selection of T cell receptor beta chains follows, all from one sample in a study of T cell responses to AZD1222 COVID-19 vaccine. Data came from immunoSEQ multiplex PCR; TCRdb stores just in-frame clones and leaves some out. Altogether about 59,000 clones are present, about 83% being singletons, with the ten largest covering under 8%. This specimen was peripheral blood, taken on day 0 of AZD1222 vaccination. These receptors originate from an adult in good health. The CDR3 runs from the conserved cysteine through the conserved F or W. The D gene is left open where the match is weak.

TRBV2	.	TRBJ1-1	TGTGCCAGCATCGCAGGGCCCCTACGTGAAGCTTTCTTT	CASIAGPLREAFF
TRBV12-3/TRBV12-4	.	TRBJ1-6	TGTGCCAGCAGTTGGTCAGATAATTCACCCCTCCACTTT	CASSWSDNSPLHF
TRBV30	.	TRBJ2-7	TGTGCCTGGAGTGTTGGGCAGGACGAGCAGTACTTC	CAWSVGQDEQYF
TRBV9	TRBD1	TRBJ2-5	TGTGCCAGCAGCGCACAGGGGGGCGAGACCCAGTACTTC	CASSAQGGETQYF
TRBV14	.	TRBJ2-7	TGTGCCAGCAGCCAAGATTGGGAGTGGGGGTCCTACGAGCAGTACTTC	CASSQDWEWGSYEQYF
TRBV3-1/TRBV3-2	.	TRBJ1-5	TGTGCCAGCAGCCAAGGGACACCGAGCAATCAGCCCCAGCATTTT	CASSQGTPSNQPQHF
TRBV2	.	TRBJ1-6	TGTGCCAGCAGTGATATCCAGAACAATTCACCCCTCCACTTT	CASSDIQNNSPLHF
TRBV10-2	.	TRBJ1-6	TGCGCCAGCAGTGAATCCCAAGGGTCCCTCCACTTT	CASSESQGSLHF
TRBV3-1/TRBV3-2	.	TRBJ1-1	TGTGCCAGCAGCAGAAAAGTAAACACTGAAGCTTTCTTT	CASSRKVNTEAFF
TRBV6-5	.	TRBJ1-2	TGTGCCAGCAGTCCCCCGGGGTGGAGAATCTACACCTTC	CASSPPGWRIYTF
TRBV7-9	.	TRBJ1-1	TGTGCCAGCAGCTTAGGTAGACAGGCTGATGAAGCTTTCTTT	CASSLGRQADEAFF
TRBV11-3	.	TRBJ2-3	TGTGCCAGCAGCTTAGGAGCCACCTCAGCGACAGATACGCAGTATTTT	CASSLGATSATDTQYF
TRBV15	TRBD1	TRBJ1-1	TGTGCCACCAGCAGTAGGACAGGGCCGAGCACTGAAGCTTTCTTT	CATSSRTGPSTEAFF
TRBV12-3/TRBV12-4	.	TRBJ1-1	TGTGCCAGCAGCTTGGGGGGGGGCGGTGGAGCTTTCTTT	CASSLGGGGGAFF
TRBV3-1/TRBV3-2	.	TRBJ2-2	TGTGCCAGCAGCCAATTTTTCTTGAACACCGGGGAGCTGTTTTTT	CASSQFFLNTGELFF
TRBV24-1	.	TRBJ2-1	TGTGCCACCAGTGATTCAAGACAGTACAATGAGCAGTTCTTC	CATSDSRQYNEQFF
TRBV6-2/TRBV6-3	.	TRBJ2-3	TGTGCCAGCAGTTTTGGCCCCCGGGGCACAGATACGCAGTATTTT	CASSFGPRGTDTQYF
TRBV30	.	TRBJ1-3	TGTGCCTGGAGTTGGGGAGGCACCATATATTTT	CAWSWGGTIYF
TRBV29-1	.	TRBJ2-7	TGCAGCGTTGGACGAAGACAGTCTGTCGAGCAGTACTTC	CSVGRRQSVEQYF
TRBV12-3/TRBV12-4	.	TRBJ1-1	TGTGCCAGCAGTTTTGACATGAACACTGAAGCTTTCTTT	CASSFDMNTEAFF
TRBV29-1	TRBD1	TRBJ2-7	TGCAGCGTCGAGGGACAGGGGTACGAGCAGTACTTC	CSVEGQGYEQYF